Listed below are T cell receptor beta chains from one sample, sequenced in a study of response to subunit inactivated influenza vaccine. TCRdb reanalysed the RT-PCR reads using MiXCR and keeps one entry per CDR3 protein. The sample lists approximately 520,000 distinct CDR3 sequences, about 15% seen once, with 3% in the top ten. The source material was CD4+ T cells sorted from PBMCs, sampled around 2 years after vaccination. These receptors were obtained from a man between 50 and 75 years old who received an inactivated influenza vaccine. CDR3s include the opening cysteine and the closing phenylalanine or tryptophan. Fields, in order: CDR3 DNA, CDR3 protein, clone size, J gene, V gene, D gene. The D gene is left open where the match is weak. Part of the rows lack a size; the others show once, few, many or a class for expanded clones.

TGTGCCAGCAGCCTTAGAGGGGCCCAGTACTTC | CASSLRGAQYF | few | TRBJ2-5 | TRBV11-2 | -
TGTGCCAGCAGCGCGGGAGGGGACAGGGCTCAGCCCCAGCATTTT | CASSAGGDRAQPQHF | few | TRBJ1-5 | TRBV9 | TRBD1
TGTGCCAGCAGCAACGGGGAGGGTCTTTCTCGGCCCCAGCATTTT | CASSNGEGLSRPQHF | few | TRBJ1-5 | TRBV9 | -
TGTGCCAGCAGCCGCGACTATTCAGGGGCGGGTTCACCCCTCCACTTT | CASSRDYSGAGSPLHF | few | TRBJ1-6 | TRBV7-9 | -
TGTGCCAGCAGCAATCCGAATCCCTACAATGAGCAGTTCTTC | CASSNPNPYNEQFF | few | TRBJ2-1 | TRBV6-1 | -
TGCGCCAGCAGCAGGGCGGGAGAAGGTTACAATGAGCAGTTCTTC | CASSRAGEGYNEQFF | - | TRBJ2-1 | TRBV5-1 | TRBD2
TGTGCCAGCAGTCCTCGTAGGGTAGGGTGGGAGCTGTTTTTT | CASSPRRVGWELFF | many | TRBJ2-2 | TRBV12-3/TRBV12-4 | -
TGTGCCAGCAGCTCGCAGACAGGCCCTAATGAAAAACTGTTTTTT | CASSSQTGPNEKLFF | few | TRBJ1-4 | TRBV7-2 | -
TGCAGTGCAAGTCCGGGACTCGTCTACGAGCAGTACTTC | CSASPGLVYEQYF | - | TRBJ2-7 | TRBV20-1 | -
TGTGCCACCCGAATGGAGGGGGTTTCTTCACCCCTCCACTTT | CATRMEGVSSPLHF | - | TRBJ1-6 | TRBV10-3 | -
TGCAGTGCTAGCGCCCTAGCGGGAGGGTGGAGCACAGATACGCAGTATTTT | CSASALAGGWSTDTQYF | - | TRBJ2-3 | TRBV20-1 | TRBD2
TGTGCCAGCAGTCTTCGGTACGGCGGCAGCACAGATACGCAGTATTTT | CASSLRYGGSTDTQYF | few | TRBJ2-3 | TRBV2 | -
TGCGCCAGCAGCCAAGAGCCAGGGGGCGAGCAGTTCTTC | CASSQEPGGEQFF | few | TRBJ2-1 | TRBV4-3 | TRBD1
TGTGCCAGCAGTCTCCCTGGGACAGGGTGGATCTTC | CASSLPGTGWIF | few | TRBJ2-1 | TRBV28 | TRBD1
TGTGCCAGCTCACCAGCGACACTCGCTGGCTACACCTTC | CASSPATLAGYTF | - | TRBJ1-2 | TRBV18 | -
TGCAGTGCCCAAAATTGGGGGGGAATTGGCTACACCTTC | CSAQNWGGIGYTF | many | TRBJ1-2 | TRBV20-1 | -
TGTGCCAGCAGTTTATCGATAGGTAGCAATACGCAGTATTTT | CASSLSIGSNTQYF | - | TRBJ2-3 | TRBV27 | -
TGTGCCAGCAGTAAACTAGCGGGTGATGAGCAGTACTTC | CASSKLAGDEQYF | few | TRBJ2-7 | TRBV7-7 | TRBD2
TGTGCCAGCAGCGAGGGCTCGGGGGATACGCAGTATTTT | CASSEGSGDTQYF | once | TRBJ2-3 | TRBV9 | -